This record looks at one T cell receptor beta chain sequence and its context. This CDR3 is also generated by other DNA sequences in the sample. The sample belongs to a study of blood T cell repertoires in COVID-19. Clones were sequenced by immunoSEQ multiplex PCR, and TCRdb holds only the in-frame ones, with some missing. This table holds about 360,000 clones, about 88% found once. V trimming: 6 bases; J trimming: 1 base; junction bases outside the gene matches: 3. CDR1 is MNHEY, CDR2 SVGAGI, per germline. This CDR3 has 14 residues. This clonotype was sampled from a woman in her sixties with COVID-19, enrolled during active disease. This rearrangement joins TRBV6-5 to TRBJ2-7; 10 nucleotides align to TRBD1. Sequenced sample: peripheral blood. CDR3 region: CASSWTGGSYEQYF. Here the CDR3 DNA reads TGTGCCAGCAGCTGGACAGGGGGTTCCTACGAGCAGTACTTC.